The rows below give T cell receptor beta chains drawn from one sample of a study of blood T cell repertoires in COVID-19. TCRdb keeps only in-frame clones here, not all; method: immunoSEQ multiplex PCR. The data show fewer than 250,000 clones, roughly 90% seen once. The sequenced material came from PBMCs or T cells enriched from blood (not recorded which). The origin of the receptors is a young woman who had recovered from COVID-19. The CDR3 runs from the conserved cysteine through the conserved F or W. A D gene is named only where the DNA matches it firmly. Not all rows give a size; the values are once, few, many and, for expanded clones, a class.

len: 14
j_gene: TRBJ1-2
v_gene: TRBV9
abundance: -
d_gene: -
CDR3aa: CASSMLGEGDGYTF

len: 13
j_gene: TRBJ2-1
v_gene: TRBV6-4
abundance: -
d_gene: -
CDR3aa: CASSDGRGDEQFF

len: 15
j_gene: TRBJ2-1
v_gene: TRBV28
abundance: -
d_gene: -
CDR3aa: CASSLVTNYYNEQFF

len: 16
j_gene: TRBJ1-6
v_gene: TRBV25-1
abundance: -
d_gene: -
CDR3aa: CASSDLWTGDNSPLHF

len: 12
j_gene: TRBJ1-1
v_gene: TRBV3-1/TRBV3-2
abundance: few
d_gene: TRBD1
CDR3aa: CASSQGTGEAFF

len: 14
j_gene: TRBJ2-5
v_gene: TRBV7-9
abundance: once
d_gene: -
CDR3aa: CASSLSGLEETQYF

len: 17
j_gene: TRBJ1-5
v_gene: TRBV5-8
abundance: -
d_gene: TRBD1
CDR3aa: CASSLLQGSSRNQPQHF

len: 13
j_gene: TRBJ2-7
v_gene: TRBV18
abundance: -
d_gene: -
CDR3aa: CASSRTADYEQYF

len: 14
j_gene: TRBJ1-5
v_gene: TRBV27
abundance: few
d_gene: -
CDR3aa: CASRRQGGNQPQHF

len: 14
j_gene: TRBJ1-6
v_gene: TRBV11-2
abundance: -
d_gene: -
CDR3aa: CASKKVGVDSPLHF

len: 16
j_gene: TRBJ1-6
v_gene: TRBV4-1
abundance: -
d_gene: -
CDR3aa: CASSPRDNNYNSPLHF

len: 15
j_gene: TRBJ2-7
v_gene: TRBV4-2
abundance: -
d_gene: TRBD2
CDR3aa: CASSQDTSGLYEQYF

len: 15
j_gene: TRBJ2-3
v_gene: TRBV7-9
abundance: -
d_gene: -
CDR3aa: CASSPAGSFTDTQYF

len: 12
j_gene: TRBJ2-7
v_gene: TRBV3-1/TRBV3-2
abundance: -
d_gene: -
CDR3aa: CASSQSKGGQYF

len: 14
j_gene: TRBJ2-3
v_gene: TRBV5-1
abundance: -
d_gene: -
CDR3aa: CASSLGREADTQYF

len: 14
j_gene: TRBJ2-7
v_gene: TRBV27
abundance: -
d_gene: -
CDR3aa: CASSSRTPLNEQYF

len: 13
j_gene: TRBJ1-2
v_gene: TRBV19
abundance: -
d_gene: TRBD1
CDR3aa: CASSTETGFGYTF

len: 13
j_gene: TRBJ1-1
v_gene: TRBV29-1
abundance: -
d_gene: TRBD1
CDR3aa: CSVNRGMETEAFF

len: 15
j_gene: TRBJ2-7
v_gene: TRBV7-9
abundance: once
d_gene: TRBD2
CDR3aa: CASSLDSGGSYEQYF

len: 14
j_gene: TRBJ1-6
v_gene: TRBV6-5
abundance: -
d_gene: -
CDR3aa: CASSREPTNSPLHF